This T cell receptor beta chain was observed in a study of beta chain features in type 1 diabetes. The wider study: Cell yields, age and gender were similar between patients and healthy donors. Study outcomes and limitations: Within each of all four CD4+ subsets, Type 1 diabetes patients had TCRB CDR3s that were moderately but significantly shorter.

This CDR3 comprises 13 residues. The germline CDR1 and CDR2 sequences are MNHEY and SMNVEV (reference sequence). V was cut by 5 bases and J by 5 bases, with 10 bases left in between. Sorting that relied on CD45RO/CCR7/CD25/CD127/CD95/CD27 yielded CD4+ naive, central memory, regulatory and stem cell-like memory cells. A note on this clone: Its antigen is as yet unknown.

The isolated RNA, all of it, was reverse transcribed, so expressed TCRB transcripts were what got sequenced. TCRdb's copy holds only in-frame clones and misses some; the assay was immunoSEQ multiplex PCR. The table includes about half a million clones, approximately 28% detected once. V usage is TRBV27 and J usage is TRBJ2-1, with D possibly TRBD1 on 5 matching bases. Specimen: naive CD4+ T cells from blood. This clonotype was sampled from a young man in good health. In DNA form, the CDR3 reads TGTGCCAGCAGTCCCTGGACACACAATGAGCAGTTCTTC. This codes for CASSPWTHNEQFF.